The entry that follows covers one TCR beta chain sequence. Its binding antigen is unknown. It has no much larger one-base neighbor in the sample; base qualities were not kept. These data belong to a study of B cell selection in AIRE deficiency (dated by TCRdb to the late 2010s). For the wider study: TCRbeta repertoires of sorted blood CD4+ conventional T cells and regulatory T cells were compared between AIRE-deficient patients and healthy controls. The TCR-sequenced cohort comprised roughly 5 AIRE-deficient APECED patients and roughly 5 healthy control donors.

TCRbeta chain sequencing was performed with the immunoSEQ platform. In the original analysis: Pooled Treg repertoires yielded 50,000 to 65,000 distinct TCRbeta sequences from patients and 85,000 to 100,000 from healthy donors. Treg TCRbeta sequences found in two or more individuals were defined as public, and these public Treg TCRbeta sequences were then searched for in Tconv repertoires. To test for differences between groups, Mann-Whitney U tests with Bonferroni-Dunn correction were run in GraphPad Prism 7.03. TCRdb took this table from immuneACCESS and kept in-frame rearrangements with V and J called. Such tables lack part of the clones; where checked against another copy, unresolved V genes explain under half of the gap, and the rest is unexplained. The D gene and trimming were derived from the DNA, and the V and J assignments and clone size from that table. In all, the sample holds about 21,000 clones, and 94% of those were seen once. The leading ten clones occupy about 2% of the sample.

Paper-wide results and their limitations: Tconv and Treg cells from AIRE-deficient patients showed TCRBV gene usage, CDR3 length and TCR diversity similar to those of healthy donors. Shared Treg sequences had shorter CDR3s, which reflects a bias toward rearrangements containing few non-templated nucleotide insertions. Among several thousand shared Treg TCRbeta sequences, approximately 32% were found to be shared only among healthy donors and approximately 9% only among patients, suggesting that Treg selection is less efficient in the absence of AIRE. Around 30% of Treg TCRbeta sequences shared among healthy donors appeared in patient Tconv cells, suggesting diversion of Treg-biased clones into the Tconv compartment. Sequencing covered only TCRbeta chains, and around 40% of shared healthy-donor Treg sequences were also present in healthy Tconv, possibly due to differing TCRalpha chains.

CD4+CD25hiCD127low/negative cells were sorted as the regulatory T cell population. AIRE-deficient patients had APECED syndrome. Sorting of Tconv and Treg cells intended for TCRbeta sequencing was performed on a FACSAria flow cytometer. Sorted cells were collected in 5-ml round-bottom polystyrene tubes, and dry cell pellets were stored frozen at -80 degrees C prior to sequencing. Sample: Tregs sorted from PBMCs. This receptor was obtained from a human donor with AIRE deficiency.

The bases read TGTGCCAGCAGGGGGCTGGACAGGCCTGGCGAGCAGTACTTC. Translated, this gives CASRGLDRPGEQYF. This chain is built from TRBV5-6 and TRBJ2-7; TRBD1 aligns with 7 central bases. The CDR3 runs 14 residues from the cysteine to the phenylalanine. Only the CDR3 portion is preserved as DNA: 42 bases, with reading frame beginning at the first base. Trimming leaves V shorter by 5 bases and J shorter by 6 bases, with the junction holding 11 bases beyond the gene matches. Reading the germline V gene gives CDR1 SGHDT and CDR2 YYEEEE.